These 26 T cell receptor beta chains came from one sample sequenced in a study of Ad26.COV2.S vaccination and SARS-CoV-2 variants. Treatment meaning: about 20 received Ad26.COV2.S at low or high dose, single or two shots; a few received placebo; per-sample allocation not given. Day 63 after the first vaccine or placebo injection was the time point for sampling. Data came from immunoSEQ multiplex PCR; TCRdb stores just in-frame clones and leaves some out. Of fewer than 500,000 clones in the sample, roughly 89% were seen once. The input for sequencing was peripheral blood, taken in a trial of Ad26.COV2.S vaccine versus placebo. These TCRs come from a person aged 18 to 65 who received the Ad26.COV2.S COVID-19 vaccine or a placebo.

This clone came up once. V usage is TRBV27 and J usage is TRBJ2-1, with 9 bases identical to TRBD1. The V segment lost 2 bases and the J segment 4 bases; nucleotides outside the gene matches: 12. From germline, CDR1 is MNHEY and CDR2 SMNVEV (reference sequence). The CDR3 loop spans 18 amino acids. The CDR3 nucleotides are TGTGCCAGCAGTTTAGTCCCGGGACAGGGCACCACTTACAATGAGCAGTTCTTC. Its protein is CASSLVPGQGTTYNEQFF.

This chain connects TRBV7-2 to TRBJ1-2, with a possible D match to TRBD1 (5 bases). The ends were cut back, 5 bases at V and 5 bases at J, with 15 bases in the middle. Germline V gene data show CDR1 as SGHTA and CDR2 as FQGNSA. CDR3 length: 14 amino acids. CDR3 residues: CASSLLGTGYGYTF. CDR3 nucleotides: TGTGCCAGCAGCCTACTAGGGACGGGGTATGGCTACACCTTC.

This clone showed up just once. The genes are TRBV3-1 (or the pseudogene TRBV3-2) and TRBJ1-5; D is ambiguous. The CDR3 length is 14 residues. V shed 0 bases and J shed 5 bases, with 8 bases lying between them. CDR1 is LGHDT, CDR2 YNNKEL, per germline (reference sequence). The chain's CDR3 is CASSQDPVYQPQHF. The CDR3 DNA is TGTGCCAGCAGCCAAGATCCGGTTTATCAGCCCCAGCATTTT.

This clone has at least ten counts. The chain carries TRBV7-9 and TRBJ1-4, with 7 bases matching TRBD1. The CDR3 loop spans 14 amino acids. CDR1 SEHNR and CDR2 FQNEAQ come from the germline V gene (reference sequence). After removal of 5 bases from V and 6 bases from J, the junction contained 6 bases not matched to a gene. CDR3 in amino acids: CASSPTGLHEKLFF. The CDR3 coding sequence is TGTGCCAGCAGCCCGACAGGGTTACATGAAAAACTGTTTTTT. Full variable domain (missing parts from reference TRBV7-9 and TRBJ1-4): DTGVSQNPRHKITKRGQNVTFRCDPISEHNRLYWYRQTLGQGPEFLTYFQNEAQLEKSRLLSDRFSAERPKGSFSTLEIQRTEQGDSAMYLCASSPTGLHEKLFFGSGTQLSVL.

The rearrangement links TRBV3-1 (or the pseudogene TRBV3-2) to TRBJ2-2; D might be TRBD2 (7 bases). The ends were cut back, 5 bases at V and 6 bases at J, with 16 bases in the middle. Germline CDR1 and CDR2: LGHDT and YNNKEL (reference sequence). This CDR3 has 15 residues. CDR3 in DNA: TGTGCCAGCAGCATACGGGGGGCCGGTCCCGGGGAGCTGTTTTTT. It specifies CASSIRGAGPGELFF.

The V gene is TRBV24-1, the J gene TRBJ2-3; TRBD2 might be the D (6 bases). V shed 3 bases and J shed 6 bases, with 15 bases lying between them. The V gene's germline CDR1 is KGHDR and CDR2 SFDVKD. This CDR3 region has 15 residues. CDR3 region: CATSDAPGGVDTQYF. Written as DNA, the CDR3 is TGTGCCACCAGTGATGCCCCCGGGGGTGTTGATACGCAGTATTTT.

This sequence joins TRBV7-8 and TRBJ1-6; 12 bases map to TRBD1. The CDR3 is 21 amino acids. Germline V lookup: CDR1 SGHVS, CDR2 FQNEAQ. Unmatched junction bases numbered 18, after V lost 5 bases and J lost 4 bases. CDR3 sequence reads: CASSARGLRDRGLLYNSPLHF. In DNA form, the CDR3 reads TGTGCCAGCAGCGCGCGGGGTCTCAGGGACAGGGGGCTCCTATATAATTCACCCCTCCACTTT.

The chain carries TRBV27 and TRBJ1-3; D perhaps matches TRBD1 (6 bases). The germline V gene has CDR1 MNHEY and CDR2 SMNVEV (reference sequence). The CDR3 has 18 amino acids. Between the trimmed V and J ends, which lost 8 bases and 3 bases, there was a span of 26 bases. The CDR3 nucleotides read TGTGCCAGCCGCCACCCGACTCAGGGGCCCCATGGTGGAAACACCATATATTTT. This translates into CASRHPTQGPHGGNTIYF.

The sample holds one count of this clone. The V call is TRBV7-9, the J call TRBJ2-1; D is undetermined. Between the trimmed V and J ends, which lost 5 bases and 6 bases, there was a span of 8 bases. Germline V CDR1 and CDR2: SEHNR, FQNEAQ (reference sequence). The length of the CDR3 is 12 residues. This CDR3 reads CASSAQRNEQFF. The CDR3 DNA is TGTGCCAGCAGCGCTCAGCGCAATGAGCAGTTCTTC.

This clone was counted between two and nine times. The gene calls are TRBV19 and TRBJ1-1, with 11 bases matching TRBD1. Germline V gene lookup returns CDR1 LNHDA and CDR2 SQIVND (reference sequence). The CDR3 spans 16 residues. Trimming at V came to 4 bases and at J to 2 bases, leaving 6 bases not matched to a gene. CDR3 in amino acids: CASSNRGQGGNTEAFF. The CDR3 bases are TGTGCCAGTAGTAACCGGGGACAGGGGGGAAACACTGAAGCTTTCTTT.

The genes are TRBV6-2 or TRBV6-3 and TRBJ2-5, with D perhaps matching TRBD2 (5 bases). V was shortened by 6 bases and J by 5 bases, with 13 bases between the two germline ends. Germline V lookup: CDR1 MNHEY, CDR2 SVGEGT. This CDR3 has 13 amino acids. The CDR3 DNA is TGTGCCAGCAGCCGACACGGCGGGGAGACCCAGTACTTC. Protein product: CASSRHGGETQYF.

This clone occurred once. The chain joins TRBV7-8 to TRBJ2-3; D is possibly TRBD2 (6 bases). The CDR3 extends over 15 amino acids. Trimming took 1 base from V and 2 from J, leaving 10 bases between them. CDR1 and CDR2 from the germline V gene are SGHVS and FQNEAQ. The CDR3: CASSLVGGDTDTQYF. CDR3 nucleotides: TGTGCCAGCAGCTTAGTCGGGGGAGACACAGATACGCAGTATTTT.

CDR3 amino acids: CASSSEWSGRAREDTQYF. The CDR3 DNA is TGTGCCAGCAGTTCCGAGTGGAGCGGGAGGGCCAGGGAAGATACGCAGTATTTT. The chain joins TRBV7-2 to TRBJ2-3; TRBD2 aligns across 10 bases. Germline loops: CDR1 SGHTA, CDR2 FQGNSA. The V segment lost 6 bases and the J segment 5 bases; nucleotides outside the gene matches: 17. This CDR3 has 18 residues.

The chain carries TRBV18 and TRBJ1-3, with D unclear. In germline, CDR1 is KGHSH, CDR2 LQKENI. The CDR3 extends over 16 amino acids. Trimming shortened V by 4 bases and J by 2 bases, and 15 bases separated the two germline ends. For the CDR3, the DNA is TGTGCCAGCTCACACGGCCCCGTCGGGGCTGGAAACACCATATATTTT. As protein: CASSHGPVGAGNTIYF.

The rearrangement joins TRBV9 to TRBJ1-4; D is ambiguous. The CDR3 consists of 15 residues. CDR1 is SGDLS, CDR2 YYNGEE, per germline. V was shortened by 5 bases and J by 3 bases, with 14 bases between the two germline ends. The CDR3 loop reads CASSPDGNPNEKLFF. The CDR3 nucleotides are TGTGCCAGCAGTCCGGATGGGAACCCTAATGAAAAACTGTTTTTT.

V gene TRBV25-1 combines with J gene TRBJ1-2; D remains unclear. Germline lookup yields CDR1 MGHDK and CDR2 SYGVNS. V was cut by 9 bases and J by 4 bases, with 9 bases left in between. This CDR3 comprises 11 residues. CDR3 bases: TGTGCCAGTCATGATCTCTATGGCTACACCTTC. This gives the protein CASHDLYGYTF.

The chain carries TRBV28 and TRBJ2-3; D not resolved. Trimming took off 0 bases at V and 5 bases at J, with 12 bases between the two ends. This CDR3 has 15 residues. CDR1 is MDHEN and CDR2 is SYDVKM in the germline V gene. In DNA form, the CDR3 reads TGTGCCAGCAGTTTATGGGGTGGCTTTGGAGATACGCAGTATTTT. Translating gives CASSLWGGFGDTQYF. The full variable domain, its missing parts supplied by reference TRBV28 and TRBJ2-3, is DVKVTQSSRYLVKRTGEKVFLECVQDMDHENMFWYRQDPGLGLRLIYFSYDVKMKEKGDIPEGYSVSREKKERFSLILESASTNQTSMYLCASSLWGGFGDTQYFGPGTRLTVL.

The chain recombines TRBV28 with TRBJ1-2; a possible D gene is TRBD1 (5 bases). V was shortened by 7 bases and J by 5 bases, with 17 bases between the two germline ends. Germline CDR1 is MDHEN and CDR2 is SYDVKM. The CDR3 loop spans 14 amino acids. CDR3 in DNA: TGTGCCAGCATCGAGTCCCGGGACGGGTATGGCTACACCTTC. Its protein product is CASIESRDGYGYTF.

This clone was found a few times. The chain has TRBV4-1 and TRBJ1-2; 9 positions agree with TRBD1. In germline, CDR1 is MGHRA, CDR2 YSYEKL. The V segment lost 2 bases and the J segment 6 bases; nucleotides outside the gene matches: 4. CDR3 length: 14 residues. This chain's CDR3 is CASSQPTGGNGYTF. CDR3 nucleotides: TGCGCCAGCAGCCAACCGACAGGGGGAAATGGCTACACCTTC.

This chain joins TRBV7-2 and TRBJ1-6, with a tentative D call TRBD1 (6 bases). Germline values: CDR1 SGHTA, CDR2 FQGNSA. Trimming pared 3 bases from V and 7 bases from J, leaving 13 bases between. This CDR3 spans 15 amino acids. The CDR3 nucleotides are TGTGCCAGCAGCTTTTCGGACAGTGGAAATTCACCCCTCCACTTT. It yields the protein CASSFSDSGNSPLHF.

The chain carries TRBV7-2 and TRBJ2-2; D uncertain. Between the trimmed V and J ends, which lost 1 base and 4 bases, there was a span of 7 bases. The CDR3 totals 14 residues. Germline V lookup: CDR1 SGHTA, CDR2 FQGNSA. The CDR3 DNA sequence: TGTGCCAGCAGCTTAGAAACGGCCACCGGGGAGCTGTTTTTT. It yields the protein CASSLETATGELFF. Using reference TRBV7-2 and TRBJ2-2 for the parts outside the CDR3, the full variable domain is GAGVSQSPSNKVTEKGKDVELRCDPISGHTALYWYRQSLGQGLEFLIYFQGNSAPDKSGLPSDRFSAERTGGSVSTLTIQRTQQEDSAVYLCASSLETATGELFFGEGSRLTVL.

This clone was observed a handful of times. The chain combines TRBV2 with TRBJ2-7, with 8 bases that match TRBD1. Germline V lookup: CDR1 SNHLY, CDR2 FYNNEI. V lost 3 bases to trimming and J lost 0 bases; unmatched junction nucleotides: 7. There are 16 residues in the CDR3. CDR3 amino acids: CASSDLGQGISYEQYV. The CDR3 DNA is TGTGCCAGCAGTGACCTTGGACAGGGTATCTCCTACGAGCAGTACGTC.

The V gene is TRBV11-3, the J gene TRBJ1-1, with no clear D. This CDR3 spans 17 amino acids. Trimming removed 5 bases from V and 1 base from J, with 20 bases in between. CDR1 and CDR2 (germline): SGHNT, YENEEA. The CDR3 sequence is CASSPGGNGPGNTEAFF. The CDR3 nucleotides read TGTGCCAGCAGCCCCGGAGGGAACGGACCAGGGAACACTGAAGCTTTCTTT.

The chain is built from TRBV28 and TRBJ1-5, with D tentatively TRBD1 (5 bases). V was clipped by 6 bases and J by 5 bases, with 17 bases between them. Germline V gene lookup returns CDR1 MDHEN and CDR2 SYDVKM. CDR3 length equals 15 residues. CDR3 DNA sequence: TGTGCCAGCAGGGAGCCCAATCGGGACCATCAGCCCCAGCATTTT. It codes for CASREPNRDHQPQHF. The whole variable domain, remainder taken from reference TRBV28 and TRBJ1-5, is DVKVTQSSRYLVKRTGEKVFLECVQDMDHENMFWYRQDPGLGLRLIYFSYDVKMKEKGDIPEGYSVSREKKERFSLILESASTNQTSMYLCASREPNRDHQPQHFGDGTRLSIL.

The rearrangement links TRBV18 to TRBJ2-5, with D possibly being TRBD1 (5 bases). CDR1 and CDR2 from the germline V gene are KGHSH and LQKENI. The V and J ends lost 5 bases and 5 bases respectively, with 12 bases between them. The CDR3 has 13 amino acids. The CDR3, as DNA: TGTGCCAGCTCAATGGGGCAGTCGGAGACCCAGTACTTC. Translating it yields CASSMGQSETQYF. Based on the CDR3 plus reference TRBV18 and TRBJ2-5, the full variable domain is NAGVMQNPRHLVRRRGQEARLRCSPMKGHSHVYWYRQLPEEGLKFMVYLQKENIIDESGMPKERFSAEFPKEGPSILRIQQVVRGDSAAYFCASSMGQSETQYFGPGTRLLVL.

V is TRBV2 and J is TRBJ1-2; D possibly corresponds to TRBD1 (6 bases). This CDR3 spans 15 amino acids. The germline CDR1 and CDR2 sequences are SNHLY and FYNNEI. V lost 3 bases and J 6 bases, leaving 17 bases between the germline ends. The CDR3 sequence: CASSDPGGWTDGYTF. In DNA, the CDR3 is TGTGCCAGCAGTGACCCGGGGGGCTGGACTGATGGCTACACCTTC. The full variable domain, its missing parts supplied by reference TRBV2 and TRBJ1-2, is EPEVTQTPSHQVTQMGQEVILRCVPISNHLYFYWYRQILGQKVEFLVSFYNNEISEKSEIFDDQFSVERPDGSNFTLKIRSTKLEDSAMYFCASSDPGGWTDGYTFGSGTRLTVV.